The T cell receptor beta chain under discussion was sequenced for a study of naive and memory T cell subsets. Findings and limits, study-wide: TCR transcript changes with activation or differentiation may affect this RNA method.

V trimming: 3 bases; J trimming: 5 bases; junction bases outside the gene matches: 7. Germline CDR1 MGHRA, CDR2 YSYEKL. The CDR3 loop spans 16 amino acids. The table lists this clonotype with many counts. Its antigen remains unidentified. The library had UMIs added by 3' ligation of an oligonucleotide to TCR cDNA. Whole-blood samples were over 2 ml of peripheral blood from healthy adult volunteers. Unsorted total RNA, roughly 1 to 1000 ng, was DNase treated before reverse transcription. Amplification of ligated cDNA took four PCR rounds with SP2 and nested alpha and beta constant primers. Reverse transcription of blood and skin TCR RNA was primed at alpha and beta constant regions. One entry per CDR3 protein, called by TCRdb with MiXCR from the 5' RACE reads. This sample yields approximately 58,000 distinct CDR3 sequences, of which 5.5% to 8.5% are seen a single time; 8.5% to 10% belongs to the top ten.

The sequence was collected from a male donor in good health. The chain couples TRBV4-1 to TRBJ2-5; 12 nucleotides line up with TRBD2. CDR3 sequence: CASSHGLAGRLETQYF. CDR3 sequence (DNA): TGCGCCAGCAGCCATGGACTAGCGGGGCGGTTGGAGACCCAGTACTTC.